A single sample gave rise to the 4 T cell receptor beta chains below, sequenced in a study of cytomegalovirus exposure and HLA in healthy donors. The PCR ran on 60 Vbeta and 13 Jbeta primers. Repertoires were generated with immunoSEQ multiplex PCR, while TCRdb's copy carries only in-frame clones and drops some. There are over 70,000 clones in the sample; 70% to 90% occur only once, and approximately 2% lies in the top ten. The sample taken for sequencing was PBMCs. The receptors derive from a man younger than 35 in good health and CMV-seronegative.

This chain joins TRBV2 and TRBJ1-1, with TRBD1 as a possible D gene (6 bases). CDR3 length: 14 residues. The V end lost 6 bases, the J end lost 7 bases, and 18 bases lay between the germline ends. CDR1 and CDR2 from the germline V gene are SNHLY and FYNNEI. The CDR3 protein is CASRGGGGPVEAFF. The CDR3 coding sequence is TGTGCCAGCAGGGGGGGCGGGGGGCCGGTTGAAGCTTTCTTT.

The V gene is TRBV7-9, the J gene TRBJ2-3, with D possibly TRBD2 on 5 matching bases. The CDR3 extends over 16 amino acids. V lost 2 bases, J lost 0 bases, and 12 bases lay in between. CDR1 SEHNR and CDR2 FQNEAQ come from the germline V gene (reference sequence). DNA for the CDR3: TGTGCCAGCAGCTTATTGGGAGCTACTAGCACAGATACGCAGTATTTT. This encodes CASSLLGATSTDTQYF.

The chain carries TRBV7-9 and TRBJ2-3; D is possibly TRBD2 (5 bases). V dropped 1 base and J dropped 4 bases, with 6 bases sitting between them. Looked up from germline, CDR1 is SEHNR and CDR2 is FQNEAQ (reference sequence). This CDR3 spans 13 amino acids. The CDR3 protein is CASSLGSADTQYF. In DNA form, the CDR3 reads TGTGCCAGCAGCTTAGGTAGCGCAGATACGCAGTATTTT.

The J gene is TRBJ1-2, the V gene TRBV27, with 7 positions matching TRBD1. The germline CDR1 and CDR2 sequences are MNHEY and SMNVEV (reference sequence). The CDR3 sequence is 14 residues long. After removal of 7 bases from V and 4 bases from J, the junction contained 9 bases not matched to a gene. CDR3 protein: CASKSGGNSYGYTF. CDR3 sequence (DNA): TGTGCCAGCAAATCAGGGGGGAATTCCTATGGCTACACCTTC.